The 17 T cell receptor beta chains reported below all come from one sample, sequenced in a study of cytomegalovirus exposure and HLA in healthy donors. 13 Jbeta primers and 60 Vbeta primers were used for the PCR. This table comes from immunoSEQ multiplex PCR, and its TCRdb copy is limited to in-frame clones, with some not included. The data contain approximately 100,000 clones, approximately 77% of them singletons. Sequencing input: PBMCs. The receptors stem from a male donor in good health and CMV-seropositive.

This chain uses TRBV25-1 with TRBJ1-5; 8 positions agree with TRBD1. CDR1 and CDR2 (germline): MGHDK, SYGVNS. Trimming cost V 4 bases and J 4 bases; bases outside gene matches: 0. This CDR3 spans 13 amino acids. The CDR3 coding sequence is TGTGCCAGCAGTGGACAGGGGAATCAGCCCCAGCATTTT. This translates into CASSGQGNQPQHF. Together with reference TRBV25-1 and TRBJ1-5, the CDR3 gives the full variable domain: EADIYQTPRYLVIGTGKKITLECSQTMGHDKMYWYQQDPGMELHLIHYSYGVNSTEKGDLSSESTVSRIRTEHFPLTLESARPSHTSQYLCASSGQGNQPQHFGDGTRLSIL.

The chain carries TRBV6-1 and TRBJ1-2; no clear D gene. V was shortened by 7 bases and J by 3 bases, with 15 bases between the two germline ends. This CDR3 is built from 14 residues. Per the germline V gene, CDR1 is MNHNS and CDR2 is SASEGT. CDR3 protein: CASTPGAGDYGYTF. The CDR3 DNA reads as TGTGCCAGCACTCCGGGAGCCGGGGACTATGGCTACACCTTC.

V and J are TRBV19 and TRBJ2-5; 10 bases align to TRBD2. CDR3 length equals 15 residues. Germline V gene data show CDR1 as LNHDA and CDR2 as SQIVND (reference sequence). With 6 bases clipped from V and 5 bases from J, the junction kept 9 bases outside the gene matches. Here the CDR3 DNA reads TGTGCCAGTAGCCCGTTGAGCGGGGGGGCGGAGACCCAGTACTTC. Amino acid sequence: CASSPLSGGAETQYF.

This clone was counted a few times. The gene calls are TRBV7-3 and TRBJ2-3; tentatively, D is TRBD2 (5 bases). Germline lookup yields CDR1 SGHTA and CDR2 FQGTGA. The CDR3 sequence is 15 residues long. Trimming left V 1 base short and J 3 bases short, with 11 bases between. CDR3 sequence: CASSLNRGSTDTQYF. The DNA for the CDR3 is TGTGCCAGCAGCTTAAACCGGGGATCTACAGATACGCAGTATTTT.

This clone came up once. The chain joins TRBV27 to TRBJ1-2, with a tentative D call TRBD1 (5 bases). The CDR3 contains 15 residues. The germline gives CDR1 MNHEY, CDR2 SMNVEV (reference sequence). V was cut by 5 bases and J by 3 bases, with 16 bases left in between. In DNA, the CDR3 is TGTGCCAGCAGTAGCCGTGGGAGGGGACACTATGGCTACACCTTC. Translating gives CASSSRGRGHYGYTF.

This chain uses TRBV9 with TRBJ2-3; TRBD1 might be the D (6 bases). CDR3 length: 18 residues. Germline CDR1 reads SGDLS; CDR2 reads YYNGEE. V was pared by 0 bases and J by 4 bases, with 21 bases between. The CDR3, as DNA: TGTGCCAGCAGCGTAGTTGGCCATGACAGGCCTGACGCAGATACGCAGTATTTT. Residues: CASSVVGHDRPDADTQYF.

V usage is TRBV19 and J usage is TRBJ1-5; weak D call: TRBD1 (6 bases). The CDR3 has 19 amino acids. The V gene's germline CDR1 is LNHDA and CDR2 SQIVND (reference sequence). The V and J ends lost 0 bases and 4 bases respectively, with 22 bases between them. CDR3 protein: CASSIDLRVGGYENQPQHF. The CDR3, as DNA: TGTGCCAGTAGTATAGATCTGCGAGTAGGGGGATATGAAAATCAGCCCCAGCATTTT.

The chain couples TRBV7-2 to TRBJ2-5; no firm D call. This CDR3 spans 15 amino acids. The V and J ends lost 6 bases and 4 bases respectively, with 18 bases between them. Germline CDR1 is SGHTA and CDR2 is FQGNSA. The CDR3, as DNA: TGTGCCAGCAGTCTAAGCCGGAGCGTGGCAGAGACCCAGTACTTC. This codes for CASSLSRSVAETQYF.

The chain joins TRBV5-6 to TRBJ1-1; a weak D match, TRBD1 (6 bases). CDR1 SGHDT and CDR2 YYEEEE come from the germline V gene. The V and J ends lost 0 bases and 3 bases respectively, with 12 bases between them. The CDR3 spans 15 residues. CDR3 in amino acids: CASSLARAGDTEAFF. The DNA of the CDR3 is TGTGCCAGCAGCTTGGCGAGGGCAGGGGACACTGAAGCTTTCTTT. Full variable domain (remainder filled in from reference TRBV5-6 and TRBJ1-1): DAGVTQSPTHLIKTRGQQVTLRCSPKSGHDTVSWYQQALGQGPQFIFQYYEEEERQRGNFPDRFSGHQFPNYSSELNVNALLLGDSALYLCASSLARAGDTEAFFGQGTRLTVV.

The chain has TRBV27 and TRBJ1-1, with TRBD1 identical over 8 bases. The V gene's germline CDR1 is MNHEY and CDR2 SMNVEV (reference sequence). With V trimmed by 3 bases and J by 4 bases, 7 bases remained unmatched. CDR3 length: 15 amino acids. CDR3 in DNA: TGTGCCAGCAGTTTTTTTCAGGGGGCAAGCACTGAAGCTTTCTTT. This translates into CASSFFQGASTEAFF.

The chain carries TRBV5-6 and TRBJ2-7, with D possibly being TRBD1 (5 bases). CDR1 is SGHDT, CDR2 YYEEEE, per germline. The CDR3 totals 13 residues. V was shortened by 4 bases and J by 3 bases, with 11 bases between the two germline ends. Here the CDR3 reads CASSPTANYEQYF. CDR3 in DNA: TGTGCCAGCAGCCCGACAGCGAACTACGAGCAGTACTTC.

The rearrangement uses TRBV30 and TRBJ2-5; the D is unclear. V dropped 0 bases and J dropped 5 bases, with 7 bases sitting between them. Germline V lookup: CDR1 GTSNPN, CDR2 SVGIG (reference sequence). This CDR3 is built from 12 residues. This CDR3 is CAWSVISETQYF. CDR3 in DNA: TGTGCCTGGAGTGTAATATCCGAGACCCAGTACTTC.

The CDR3 DNA reads TGCGCCAGCAGCTTCGGACAGGGGGCGCAAGATGGCTACACCTTC. Translating gives CASSFGQGAQDGYTF. The chain couples TRBV5-1 to TRBJ1-2, with 11 nucleotides matching TRBD1. This CDR3 contains 15 residues. The junction had 6 bases not matched to a gene; V was cut back by 2 bases and J by 6 bases. Germline CDR1 SGHRS, CDR2 YFSETQ. The variable domain in full, completed from reference TRBV5-1 and TRBJ1-2, reads KAGVTQTPRYLIKTRGQQVTLSCSPISGHRSVSWYQQTPGQGLQFLFEYFSETQRNKGNFPGRFSGRQFSNSRSEMNVSTLELGDSALYLCASSFGQGAQDGYTFGSGTRLTVV.

The V gene is TRBV10-3, the J gene TRBJ2-3; weak D call: TRBD2 (5 bases). Germline V CDR1 and CDR2: ENHRY, SYGVKD. V lost 0 bases, J lost 2 bases, and 15 bases lay in between. This CDR3 spans 17 amino acids. CDR3 in DNA: TGTGCCATCAGTGAGTCGAAGGAGGCCCTTACCACAGATACGCAGTATTTT. This encodes CAISESKEALTTDTQYF.

This clone was detected only a few times. The V gene is TRBV10-2, the J gene TRBJ2-7; 10 bases line up with TRBD2. After removal of 0 bases from V and 2 bases from J, the junction contained 7 bases not matched to a gene. This CDR3 has 17 amino acids. Per the germline V gene, CDR1 is WSHSY and CDR2 is SAAADI. The CDR3 spells CASSESWLAGETYEQYF. As DNA, the CDR3 is TGCGCCAGCAGTGAGTCTTGGCTAGCGGGGGAGACCTACGAGCAGTACTTC.

This clone was seen more than once but under ten times. The chain employs TRBV5-1 and TRBJ2-3; 8 bases fit TRBD1. The CDR3 runs 14 residues. V dropped 4 bases and J dropped 4; count of bases not matched to a gene: 5. CDR1 SGHRS and CDR2 YFSETQ come from the germline V gene. The CDR3: CASSPTQGADTQYF. CDR3 DNA: TGCGCCAGCAGCCCTACACAGGGGGCAGATACGCAGTATTTT. The whole variable domain, filled in from reference TRBV5-1 and TRBJ2-3, reads KAGVTQTPRYLIKTRGQQVTLSCSPISGHRSVSWYQQTPGQGLQFLFEYFSETQRNKGNFPGRFSGRQFSNSRSEMNVSTLELGDSALYLCASSPTQGADTQYFGPGTRLTVL.

V is TRBV5-1 and J is TRBJ2-7, with 9 bases aligning to TRBD2. CDR1 and CDR2 (germline): SGHRS, YFSETQ. The CDR3 sequence is 14 residues long. V lost 4 bases and J lost 5; bases outside the gene matches: 7. The CDR3 nucleotides read TGCGCCAGCAGCGGGACTAGCCTTAAGGACGAGCAGTACTTC. Its protein is CASSGTSLKDEQYF.